Listed below are T cell receptor beta chains from one sample, sequenced in a study of T cell repertoires in cytomegalovirus infection. TCRdb fed the reads into MiXCR, producing one record per CDR3 protein. This table has about 230,000 distinct CDR3 sequences, roughly 20% appearing once. The sequenced material came from CD8+ T cells from PBMCs. The receptor set was obtained from a human donor in good health (CMV status not recorded). Some clones in this sample may be carry-over from other donors' samples. CDR3s include the opening cysteine and the closing phenylalanine or tryptophan. Each record gives: J gene, D gene, clone size, V gene, CDR3 protein, CDR3 DNA. D genes are given only for firm matches. The listing skips clone size in some rows; elsewhere it reads once, few, many or a size class.

TRBJ2-5	TRBD1	.	TRBV20-1	CSAGDREETQYF	TGCAGTGCTGGGGACAGAGAAGAGACCCAGTACTTC
TRBJ2-7	TRBD1	many	TRBV15	CATSPNRGLFYEQYF	TGTGCCACCAGTCCCAACAGGGGTCTTTTCTACGAGCAGTACTTC
TRBJ2-7	.	.	TRBV28	CASSSGSFYTYEQYF	TGTGCCAGCAGTTCTGGCAGCTTCTATACCTACGAGCAGTACTTC
TRBJ2-1	TRBD2	few	TRBV13	CASSPPGLADYNEQFF	TGTGCCAGCAGCCCACCCGGACTAGCGGACTACAATGAGCAGTTCTTC
TRBJ2-1	.	few	TRBV7-3	CASSLNIVHEQFF	TGTGCCAGCAGCTTAAATATAGTACATGAGCAGTTCTTC
TRBJ1-1	.	few	TRBV7-3	CASSLRGGQDTEAFF	TGTGCCAGCAGCCTACGCGGGGGGCAAGACACTGAAGCTTTCTTT
TRBJ2-1	.	few	TRBV7-6	CASSLYHSSYNEQFF	TGTGCCAGCAGCTTATACCATAGCTCCTACAATGAGCAGTTCTTC
TRBJ2-3	TRBD2	.	TRBV9	CASSVGLAGVTDTQYF	TGTGCCAGCAGCGTCGGACTAGCGGGGGTCACAGATACGCAGTATTTT
TRBJ2-1	.	.	TRBV28	CASSFLTQNTYNEQFF	TGTGCCAGCAGTTTTTTGACCCAGAACACCTACAATGAGCAGTTCTTC
TRBJ2-4	.	many	TRBV19	CASSWGRGNIQYF	TGTGCCAGTAGTTGGGGGCGCGGAAACATTCAGTACTTC
TRBJ2-3	.	few	TRBV4-1	CASSQEVVSTDTQYF	TGCGCCAGCAGCCAAGAGGTGGTATCAACAGATACGCAGTATTTT
TRBJ1-1	.	few	TRBV3-1	CASSQEGWEGPNTEAFF	TGTGCCAGCAGCCAAGAAGGCTGGGAGGGTCCGAACACTGAAGCTTTCTTT
TRBJ2-7	.	.	TRBV20-1	CSAYSGETYEQYF	TGCAGTGCTTATAGCGGTGAAACCTACGAGCAGTACTTC
TRBJ1-2	.	.	TRBV20-1	CSAPYGYTF	TGCAGTGCTCCCTATGGCTACACCTTC
TRBJ2-7	TRBD1	few	TRBV5-1	CASSTSGTGYEQYF	TGCGCCAGCAGCACCTCCGGGACAGGCTACGAGCAGTACTTC
TRBJ2-7	.	.	TRBV5-6	CASSFGQTIYEQYF	TGTGCCAGCAGCTTTGGACAGACCATCTACGAGCAGTACTTC
TRBJ2-1	TRBD2	many	TRBV7-3	CASSLSGGAGNEQFF	TGTGCCAGCAGCTTAAGCGGGGGGGCCGGTAATGAGCAGTTCTTC
TRBJ2-1	.	few	TRBV2	CASSQPDLNPYNEQFF	TGTGCCAGCAGCCAGCCAGACCTGAACCCTTACAATGAGCAGTTCTTC
TRBJ2-7	TRBD2	few	TRBV25-1	CASKGLAGNSPHEQYF	TGTGCCAGCAAGGGTCTAGCGGGGAACTCCCCCCACGAGCAGTACTTC
TRBJ2-7	TRBD1	.	TRBV28	CASSTYPRDRVEYEQYF	TGTGCCAGCAGTACTTACCCCCGGGACAGGGTCGAGTACGAGCAGTACTTC
TRBJ2-3	TRBD2	.	TRBV6-6	CASRRLAGGSTDTQYF	TGTGCCAGCAGACGTTTAGCGGGGGGAAGCACAGATACGCAGTATTTT
TRBJ2-2	.	.	TRBV12-3/TRBV12-4	CASSPPGRTNTGELFF	TGTGCCAGCAGTCCTCCGGGACGTACGAACACCGGGGAGCTGTTTTTT
TRBJ1-3	.	few	TRBV12-3/TRBV12-4	CASWEYGNTIYF	TGTGCCAGCTGGGAATACGGAAACACCATATATTTT
TRBJ2-5	TRBD2	.	TRBV25-1	CASSEWDGRGVQETQYF	TGTGCCAGCAGTGAATGGGATGGGCGGGGGGTCCAAGAGACCCAGTACTTC
TRBJ1-5	.	few	TRBV20-1	CSARVGMDRNQPQHF	TGCAGTGCTAGAGTGGGGATGGATCGCAATCAGCCCCAGCATTTT
TRBJ1-6	.	once	TRBV12-3/TRBV12-4	CASSLTQFSSPPHF	TGTGCCAGCAGTTTAACGCAGTTCTCTTCACCCCCCCACTTT